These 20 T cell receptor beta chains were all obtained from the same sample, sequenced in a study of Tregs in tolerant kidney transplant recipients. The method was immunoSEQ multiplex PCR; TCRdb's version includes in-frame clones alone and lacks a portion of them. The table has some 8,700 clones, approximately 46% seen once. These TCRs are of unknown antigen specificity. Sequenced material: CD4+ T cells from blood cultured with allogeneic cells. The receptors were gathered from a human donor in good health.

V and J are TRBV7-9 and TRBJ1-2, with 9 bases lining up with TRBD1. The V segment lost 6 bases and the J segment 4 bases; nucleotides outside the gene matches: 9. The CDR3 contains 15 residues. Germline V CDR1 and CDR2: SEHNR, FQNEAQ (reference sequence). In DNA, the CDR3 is TGTGCCAGCAGTAGCCCGGACAGGGGCTTCTATGGCTACACCTTC. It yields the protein CASSSPDRGFYGYTF.

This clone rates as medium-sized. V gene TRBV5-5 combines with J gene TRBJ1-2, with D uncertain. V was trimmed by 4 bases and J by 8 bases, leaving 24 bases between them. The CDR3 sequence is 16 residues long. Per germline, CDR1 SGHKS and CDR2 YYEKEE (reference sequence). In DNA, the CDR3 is TGTGCCAGCAGCCCGGGATGGGCCAGGCCACTTGGGGGCTACACCTTC. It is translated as CASSPGWARPLGGYTF.

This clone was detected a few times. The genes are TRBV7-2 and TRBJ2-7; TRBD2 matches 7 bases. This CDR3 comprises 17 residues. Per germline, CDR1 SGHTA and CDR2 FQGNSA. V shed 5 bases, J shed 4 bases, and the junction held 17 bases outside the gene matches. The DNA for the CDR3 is TGTGCCAGCAGCCTACGAAGCGGGAATCGATACCATTACGAGCAGTACTTC. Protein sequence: CASSLRSGNRYHYEQYF.

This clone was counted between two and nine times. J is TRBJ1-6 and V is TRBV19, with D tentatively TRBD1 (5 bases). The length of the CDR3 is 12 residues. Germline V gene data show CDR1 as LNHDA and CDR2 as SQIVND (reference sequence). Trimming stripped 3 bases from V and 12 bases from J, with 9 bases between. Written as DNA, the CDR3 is TGTGCCAGTAGTATCTCAGGGCGACCCCTCCACTTT. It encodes CASSISGRPLHF.

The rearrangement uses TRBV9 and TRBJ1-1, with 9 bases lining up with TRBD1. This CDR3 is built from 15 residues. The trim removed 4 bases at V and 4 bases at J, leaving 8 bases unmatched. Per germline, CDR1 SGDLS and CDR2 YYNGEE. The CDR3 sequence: CASSLTGGGSTEAFF. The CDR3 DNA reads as TGTGCCAGCAGCTTAACAGGGGGCGGGAGCACTGAAGCTTTCTTT.

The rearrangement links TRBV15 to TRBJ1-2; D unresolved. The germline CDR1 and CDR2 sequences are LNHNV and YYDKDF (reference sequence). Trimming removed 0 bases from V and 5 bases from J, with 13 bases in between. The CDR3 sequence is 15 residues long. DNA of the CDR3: TGTGCCACCAGCAGAGATCACCGGAACCCTTATGGCTACACCTTC. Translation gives CATSRDHRNPYGYTF. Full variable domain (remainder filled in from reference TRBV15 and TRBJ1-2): DAMVIQNPRYQVTQFGKPVTLSCSQTLNHNVMYWYQQKSSQAPKLLFHYYDKDFNNEADTPDNFQSRRPNTSFCFLDIRSPGLGDTAMYLCATSRDHRNPYGYTFGSGTRLTVV.

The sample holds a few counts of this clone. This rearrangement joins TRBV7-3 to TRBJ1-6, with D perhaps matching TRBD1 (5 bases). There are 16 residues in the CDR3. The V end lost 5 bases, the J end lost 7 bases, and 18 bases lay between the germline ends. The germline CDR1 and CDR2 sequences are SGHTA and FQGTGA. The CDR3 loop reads CASSANAGFRNSPLHF. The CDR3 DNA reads TGTGCCAGCAGCGCTAATGCAGGGTTTCGGAATTCACCCCTCCACTTT.

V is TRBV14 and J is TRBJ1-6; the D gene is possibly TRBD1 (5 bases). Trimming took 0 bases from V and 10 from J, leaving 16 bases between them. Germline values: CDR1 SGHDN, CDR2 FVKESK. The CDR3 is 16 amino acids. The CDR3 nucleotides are TGTGCCAGCAGCCAAGATTGGGGGAGAGGGAGATCACCCCTCCACTTT. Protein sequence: CASSQDWGRGRSPLHF.

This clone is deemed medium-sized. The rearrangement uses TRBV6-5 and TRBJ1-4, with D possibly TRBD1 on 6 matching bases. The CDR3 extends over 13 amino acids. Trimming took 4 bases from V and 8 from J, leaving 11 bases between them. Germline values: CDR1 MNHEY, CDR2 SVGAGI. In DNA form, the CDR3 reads TGTGCCAGCAGTTCAGGGGTAGGGGAAAAACTGTTTTTT. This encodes CASSSGVGEKLFF.

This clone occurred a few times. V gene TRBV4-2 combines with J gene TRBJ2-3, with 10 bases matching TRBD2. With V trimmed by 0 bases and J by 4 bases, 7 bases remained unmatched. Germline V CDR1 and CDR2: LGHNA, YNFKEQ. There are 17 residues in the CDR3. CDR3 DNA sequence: TGTGCCAGCAGCCAAGATTTCCCTAGCGGGAGTGCAGATACGCAGTATTTT. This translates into CASSQDFPSGSADTQYF.

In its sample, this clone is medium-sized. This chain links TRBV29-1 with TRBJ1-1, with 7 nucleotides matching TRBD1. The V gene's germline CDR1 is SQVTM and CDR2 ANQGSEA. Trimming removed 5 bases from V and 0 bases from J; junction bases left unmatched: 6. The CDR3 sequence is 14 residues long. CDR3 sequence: CSVLVQGMNTEAFF. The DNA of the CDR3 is TGCAGCGTTTTGGTACAGGGGATGAACACTGAAGCTTTCTTT. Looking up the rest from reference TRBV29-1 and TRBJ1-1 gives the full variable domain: SAVISQKPSRDICQRGTSLTIQCQVDSQVTMMFWYRQQPGQSLTLIATANQGSEATYESGFVIDKFPISRPNLTFSTLTVSNMSPEDSSIYLCSVLVQGMNTEAFFGQGTRLTVV.

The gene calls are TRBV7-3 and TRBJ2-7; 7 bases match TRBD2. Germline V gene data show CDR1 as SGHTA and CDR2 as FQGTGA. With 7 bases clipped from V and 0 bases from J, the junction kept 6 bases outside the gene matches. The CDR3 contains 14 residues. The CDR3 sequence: CASTARGSSYEQYF. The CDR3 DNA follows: TGTGCCAGCACTGCCCGCGGGAGCTCCTACGAGCAGTACTTC.

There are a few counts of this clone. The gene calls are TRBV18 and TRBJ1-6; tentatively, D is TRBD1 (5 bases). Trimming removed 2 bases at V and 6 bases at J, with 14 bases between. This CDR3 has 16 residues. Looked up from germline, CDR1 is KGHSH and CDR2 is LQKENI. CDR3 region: CASSPGTSGGNSPLHF. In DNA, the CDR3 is TGTGCCAGCTCACCAGGGACCTCCGGGGGTAATTCACCCCTCCACTTT.

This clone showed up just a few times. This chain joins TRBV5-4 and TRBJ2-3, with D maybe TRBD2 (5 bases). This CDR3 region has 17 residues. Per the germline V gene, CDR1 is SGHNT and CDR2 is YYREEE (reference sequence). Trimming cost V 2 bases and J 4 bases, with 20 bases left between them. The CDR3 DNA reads TGTGCCAGCAGCTTCGCGAAGGACTCCTTTGAGCCAGATACGCAGTATTTT. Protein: CASSFAKDSFEPDTQYF.

CDR3 residues: CASRDSNQPQHF. The CDR3 DNA reads TGTGCCAGCAGAGATAGCAATCAGCCCCAGCATTTT. The V call is TRBV6-1, the J call TRBJ1-5; D gene uncertain. The V gene lost 6 bases and the J gene lost 0 bases, with 3 bases spanning the gap. Per the germline V gene, CDR1 is MNHNS and CDR2 is SASEGT. The CDR3 has 12 residues.

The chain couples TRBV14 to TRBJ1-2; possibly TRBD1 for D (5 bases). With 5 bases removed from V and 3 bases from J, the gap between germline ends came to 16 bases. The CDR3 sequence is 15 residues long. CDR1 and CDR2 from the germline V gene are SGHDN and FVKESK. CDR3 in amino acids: CASSGVGREYYGYTF. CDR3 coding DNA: TGTGCCAGCAGCGGAGTCGGCAGGGAGTACTATGGCTACACCTTC.

In nucleotides, the CDR3 is TGTGCCAGCAGGAGGTTCGGGTCTTCCTACGAGCAGTACTTC. Protein: CASRRFGSSYEQYF. This chain uses TRBV6-1 with TRBJ2-7; D not certain. This CDR3 contains 14 residues. Per germline, CDR1 MNHNS and CDR2 SASEGT. V was clipped by 6 bases and J by 1 base, with 13 bases between them.

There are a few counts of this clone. The CDR3 bases are TGCGCCAGCAATTACGGGGGGTTGAGCGAGCAGTACTTC. Its translation: CASNYGGLSEQYF. The V and J genes are TRBV5-1 and TRBJ2-7; 7 bases map to TRBD2. This CDR3 has 13 amino acids. The germline V gene encodes CDR1 SGHRS and CDR2 YFSETQ. Trimming at V came to 6 bases and at J to 6 bases, leaving 9 bases not matched to a gene.

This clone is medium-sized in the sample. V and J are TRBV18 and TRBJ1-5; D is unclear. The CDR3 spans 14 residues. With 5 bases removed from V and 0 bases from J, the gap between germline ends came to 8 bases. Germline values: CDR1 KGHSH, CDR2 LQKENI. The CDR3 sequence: CASSSLISNQPQHF. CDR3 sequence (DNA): TGTGCCAGCTCATCTTTAATTAGCAATCAGCCCCAGCATTTT.

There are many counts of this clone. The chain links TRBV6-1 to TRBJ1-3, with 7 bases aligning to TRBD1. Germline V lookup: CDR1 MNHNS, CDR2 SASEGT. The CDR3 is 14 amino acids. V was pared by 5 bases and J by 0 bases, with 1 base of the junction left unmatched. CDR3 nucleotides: TGTGCCAGCAGTCCAGGGGGCTCTGGAAACACCATATATTTT. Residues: CASSPGGSGNTIYF.